This T cell receptor beta chain was retrieved from a study of T cell responses to AZD1222 COVID-19 vaccine. The study, taken as a whole, reports: Only a handful of AZD1222 recipients, six or seven in all, had baseline seropositivity. Spike-specific TCR repertoires showed rising breadth and depth after two AZD1222 doses.

Of note for this clone: Antigen specificity is unknown.

TCRdb keeps only in-frame clones here, not all; method: immunoSEQ multiplex PCR. The sample lists 75,000 to 80,000 clones, approximately 80% occurring once. Germline lookup yields CDR1 SQVTM and CDR2 ANQGSEA. CDR3 length: 14 residues. The V end was cut by 4 bases, the J end by 2 bases, with 12 bases between. The source is an adult who received the MenACWY meningococcal vaccine as a control. The sample here was peripheral blood, taken 28 days after the second dose of the MenACWY control vaccine. The V gene is TRBV29-1, the J gene TRBJ1-3; possible D gene TRBD1, 5 bases. The CDR3 reads CSVGLSDTGNTIYF. The CDR3 region has the DNA TGCAGCGTTGGATTGTCGGACACTGGAAACACCATATATTTT.